The 28 T cell receptor beta chains reported below all come from one sample, sequenced in a study of early T cells in non-severe SARS-CoV-2 infection. TCRdb redid the calling of the 5' RACE reads with MiXCR, one entry per CDR3 protein. The sample holds 65,000 to 95,000 distinct CDR3 sequences, around 14% seen once. Sequenced sample: whole blood. The receptors were gathered from an adult who was a healthcare worker with PCR-confirmed SARS-CoV-2 infection or an uninfected control (not recorded which).

There are a few counts of this clonotype. The V call is TRBV18, the J call TRBJ2-7; no reliable D call. Germline lookup yields CDR1 KGHSH and CDR2 LQKENI. With 3 bases removed from V and 4 bases from J, the gap between germline ends came to 16 bases. This CDR3 region has 15 residues. The CDR3 protein is CASSPVASLMYEQYF. The CDR3 DNA sequence: TGTGCCAGCTCACCGGTGGCGAGCTTGATGTACGAGCAGTACTTC.

The chain couples TRBV27 to TRBJ1-2; D is unresolved. V was trimmed by 4 bases and J by 1 base, leaving 16 bases between them. Germline V gives CDR1 MNHEY, CDR2 SMNVEV (reference sequence). This CDR3 contains 16 residues. DNA for the CDR3: TGTGCCAGCAGTTACCACGCAGGAGTCAGTAACTATGGCTACACCTTC. This translates into CASSYHAGVSNYGYTF.

This clonotype was counted a few times. The chain has TRBV9 and TRBJ2-7; a possible D gene is TRBD1 (5 bases). Per the germline V gene, CDR1 is SGDLS and CDR2 is YYNGEE. The CDR3 is 14 amino acids. V was pared by 7 bases and J by 0 bases, with 14 bases between. The CDR3 DNA reads as TGTGCCAGCGGCCTGGGGCAGGGCTCCTACGAGCAGTACTTC. Protein sequence: CASGLGQGSYEQYF. The complete variable domain, with remaining parts taken from reference TRBV9 and TRBJ2-7, reads DSGVTQTPKHLITATGQRVTLRCSPRSGDLSVYWYQQSLDQGLQFLIQYYNGEERAKGNILERFSAQQFPDLHSELNLSSLELGDSALYFCASGLGQGSYEQYFGPGTRLTVT.

This clonotype turned up a few times. V is TRBV19 and J is TRBJ2-3, with 8 positions matching TRBD1. With V trimmed by 2 bases and J by 3 bases, 13 bases remained unmatched. The V gene's germline CDR1 is LNHDA and CDR2 SQIVND (reference sequence). The CDR3 contains 18 residues. Written as DNA, the CDR3 is TGTGCCAGTAGTATAACCTCGGACAGGGTGACTTTAACAGATACGCAGTATTTT. Protein product: CASSITSDRVTLTDTQYF.

This chain connects TRBV12-3 or TRBV12-4 to TRBJ1-1; D gene uncertain. The CDR3 sequence is 15 residues long. The V end lost 1 base, the J end lost 1 base, and 10 bases lay between the germline ends. The CDR3 protein is CASSLGQAANTEAFF. DNA of the CDR3: TGTGCCAGCAGTTTAGGGCAGGCGGCGAACACTGAAGCTTTCTTT.

The gene calls are TRBV7-6 and TRBJ2-1, with unresolved D. The CDR3 has 16 residues. Germline V gene lookup returns CDR1 SGHVS and CDR2 FNYEAQ. V lost 0 bases to trimming and J lost 0 bases, with 9 bases between them. Here the CDR3 reads CASSLAGPSSYNEQFF. The CDR3 DNA is TGTGCCAGCAGCTTAGCAGGCCCCAGCTCCTACAATGAGCAGTTCTTC.

The rearrangement uses TRBV4-1 and TRBJ2-5; 10 bases fit TRBD2. This CDR3 comprises 16 residues. The germline V gene encodes CDR1 MGHRA and CDR2 YSYEKL. With 0 bases clipped from V and 6 bases from J, the junction kept 7 bases outside the gene matches. The CDR3 here is CASSQEPSGGVKTQYF. The CDR3 DNA reads as TGCGCCAGCAGCCAAGAGCCTAGCGGGGGCGTTAAGACCCAGTACTTC.

The chain carries TRBV7-2 and TRBJ1-4, with TRBD1 as a possible D gene (5 bases). The CDR3 has 15 residues. V was pared by 1 base and J by 5 bases, with 11 bases between. In germline, CDR1 is SGHTA, CDR2 FQGNSA. The CDR3 reads CASSLGGGKNEKLFF. In DNA form, the CDR3 reads TGTGCCAGCAGCTTAGGTGGGGGGAAGAATGAAAAACTGTTTTTT.

This clonotype was counted at least ten times. V and J are TRBV9 and TRBJ2-3, with D possibly TRBD2 on 5 matching bases. Germline CDR1 SGDLS, CDR2 YYNGEE. The ends were cut back, 3 bases at V and 4 bases at J, with 12 bases in the middle. The CDR3 runs 14 residues. The CDR3 is CASSDPGRADTQYF. The CDR3, as DNA: TGTGCCAGCAGCGACCCGGGGAGAGCAGATACGCAGTATTTT.

This clonotype has only a few counts. The chain has TRBV20-1 and TRBJ1-5; TRBD1 might be the D (5 bases). Germline CDR1 DFQATT, CDR2 SNEGSKA (reference sequence). V was pared by 0 bases and J by 3 bases, with 12 bases between. CDR3 length: 15 residues. The CDR3 DNA reads as TGCAGTGCTAGAGATGTTAGACAGCCCAATCAGCCCCAGCATTTT. Translation: CSARDVRQPNQPQHF.

This clonotype was counted only a few times. V usage is TRBV6-5 and J usage is TRBJ1-5; the D gene is possibly TRBD1 (6 bases). The CDR3 extends over 13 amino acids. Trimming left V 5 bases short and J 3 bases short, with 8 bases between. Germline-derived CDR1 and CDR2 are MNHEY and SVGAGI. The CDR3 DNA follows: TGTGCCAGCAGTCCAGGGGACAATCAGCCCCAGCATTTT. Its translation: CASSPGDNQPQHF.

There are a few counts of this clonotype. This chain uses TRBV7-2 with TRBJ2-5; D not resolved. Germline V gene data show CDR1 as SGHTA and CDR2 as FQGNSA. The CDR3 loop spans 14 amino acids. The V and J ends lost 1 base and 5 bases respectively, with 11 bases between them. The CDR3 region has the DNA TGTGCCAGCAGCTTAGATGCAGCAACGGAGACCCAGTACTTC. Its translation is CASSLDAATETQYF.

The chain joins TRBV12-3 or TRBV12-4 to TRBJ2-7, with D hard to call. The length of the CDR3 is 12 residues. V gave up 2 bases and J gave up 4 bases, with 6 bases separating them. In DNA form, the CDR3 reads TGTGCCAGCAGTTTACTCCCGTACGAGCAGTACTTC. This gives the protein CASSLLPYEQYF.

The chain is built from TRBV6-6 and TRBJ1-2; D unclear. The CDR3 loop spans 16 amino acids. Germline CDR1 and CDR2: MNHNY and SVGAGI (reference sequence). Between the trimmed V and J ends, which lost 7 bases and 0 bases, there was a span of 18 bases. CDR3 DNA sequence: TGTGCCAGCACTAAAAGTAGGGTCCCGCCTAACTATGGCTACACCTTC. Its translation: CASTKSRVPPNYGYTF.

V is TRBV5-1 and J is TRBJ1-2; no clear D. V was pared by 5 bases and J by 0 bases, with 14 bases between. Germline-derived CDR1 and CDR2 are SGHRS and YFSETQ. CDR3 length: 15 amino acids. CDR3 DNA: TGCGCCAGCAGGCACTCAGGAGACGCTAACTATGGCTACACCTTC. It specifies CASRHSGDANYGYTF.

This clonotype was picked up many times. The CDR3 nucleotides read TGTGCCAGCAGCTTATCTTCAGGACAGGGGGCCTCCTACGAGCAGTACTTC. Translating gives CASSLSSGQGASYEQYF. The chain couples TRBV7-9 to TRBJ2-7, with TRBD1 matching over 11 bases. The CDR3 contains 17 residues. From germline, CDR1 is SEHNR and CDR2 FQNEAQ (reference sequence). Trimming took 2 bases from V and 0 from J; bases not matched to a gene: 6. The full variable domain, its missing parts supplied by reference TRBV7-9 and TRBJ2-7, is DTGVSQNPRHKITKRGQNVTFRCDPISEHNRLYWYRQTLGQGPEFLTYFQNEAQLEKSRLLSDRFSAERPKGSFSTLEIQRTEQGDSAMYLCASSLSSGQGASYEQYFGPGTRLTVT.

This chain links TRBV21-1 with TRBJ2-3; no check of the table's D call, TRBD1, against the DNA was made. TRBV21-1 is listed as a pseudogene. The CDR3 consists of 16 residues. The CDR3 protein is CASSKPGQRVTDTQYF. The DNA for the CDR3 is TGTGCCAGCAGCAAGCCGGGACAACGAGTCACAGATACGCAGTATTTT.

V and J are TRBV2 and TRBJ2-1, with a tentative D call TRBD2 (6 bases). Per germline, CDR1 SNHLY and CDR2 FYNNEI. Trimming left V 8 bases short and J 9 bases short, with 11 bases between. CDR3 length equals 11 residues. The CDR3 region has the DNA TGTGCCAGCCGACCGGGGGTTGAGCAGTTCTTC. As protein: CASRPGVEQFF.

The chain has TRBV7-2 and TRBJ2-7; D is possibly TRBD2 (6 bases). V was shortened by 1 base and J by 4 bases, with 17 bases between the two germline ends. Germline-derived CDR1 and CDR2 are SGHTA and FQGNSA. This CDR3 comprises 16 residues. The CDR3 is CASSLEGGASKYEQYF. The CDR3 region has the DNA TGTGCCAGCAGCTTAGAGGGCGGGGCGTCCAAATACGAGCAGTACTTC. The entire variable domain, with the rest obtained from reference TRBV7-2 and TRBJ2-7, is as follows: GAGVSQSPSNKVTEKGKDVELRCDPISGHTALYWYRQSLGQGLEFLIYFQGNSAPDKSGLPSDRFSAERTGGSVSTLTIQRTQQEDSAVYLCASSLEGGASKYEQYFGPGTRLTVT.

The sample holds a few counts of this clonotype. This sequence joins TRBV9 and TRBJ2-3; D not certain. Germline CDR1 and CDR2: SGDLS and YYNGEE. The V and J ends lost 0 bases and 6 bases respectively, with 14 bases between them. The CDR3 spans 15 residues. The CDR3 DNA reads as TGTGCCAGCAGCGTAGCACCCGGGCTCACGGATACGCAGTATTTT. Its protein product is CASSVAPGLTDTQYF.

Ten or more counts support this clonotype. The chain combines TRBV3-1 with TRBJ2-3; D is perhaps TRBD2 (5 bases). Trimming removed 2 bases from V and 2 bases from J, with 8 bases in between. In germline, CDR1 is LGHDT, CDR2 YNNKEL (reference sequence). The CDR3 spans 14 residues. The CDR3, as DNA: TGTGCCAGCAGCCAACGGAGGTTCACAGATACGCAGTATTTT. Translated: CASSQRRFTDTQYF.

V gene TRBV27 combines with J gene TRBJ2-7; 8 bases are a match to TRBD1. Per germline, CDR1 MNHEY and CDR2 SMNVEV (reference sequence). This CDR3 contains 17 residues. V was clipped by 6 bases and J by 2 bases; unmatched bases: 15. DNA for the CDR3: TGTGCCAGCAGCCCGCCGATAGGACAGGGCGTCCCCTACGAGCAGTACTTC. Amino acids: CASSPPIGQGVPYEQYF.

V usage is TRBV11-3 and J usage is TRBJ2-2, with D tentatively TRBD2 (7 bases). CDR3 length equals 15 residues. Looked up from germline, CDR1 is SGHNT and CDR2 is YENEEA. Trimming cost V 5 bases and J 7 bases, with 17 bases left between them. CDR3 sequence reads: CASSQARGANGELFF. In nucleotides, the CDR3 is TGTGCCAGCAGCCAAGCTCGGGGGGCGAACGGGGAGCTGTTTTTT.

This clonotype has more than one count but fewer than ten. The gene calls are TRBV10-3 and TRBJ1-1; TRBD1 matches 7 bases. The junction had 7 bases not matched to a gene; V was cut back by 8 bases and J by 1 base. CDR3 length: 14 amino acids. Germline V CDR1 and CDR2: ENHRY, SYGVKD. CDR3 residues: CAIGPRQGNTEAFF. The DNA for the CDR3 is TGTGCCATCGGACCTAGACAGGGGAACACTGAAGCTTTCTTT.

This clonotype was observed at least ten times. The chain's CDR3 is CSATAPGGRADTQYF. CDR3 coding DNA: TGCAGTGCCACCGCCCCGGGGGGCCGTGCAGATACGCAGTATTTT. The rearrangement joins TRBV20-1 to TRBJ2-3, with D possibly being TRBD2 (7 bases). CDR1 and CDR2 (germline): DFQATT, SNEGSKA (reference sequence). V was shortened by 6 bases and J by 4 bases, with 20 bases between the two germline ends. The CDR3 is 15 residues long.

In this sample, this clonotype turned up many times. V and J are TRBV27 and TRBJ2-3; 9 nucleotides agree with TRBD2. Germline V lookup: CDR1 MNHEY, CDR2 SMNVEV (reference sequence). This CDR3 is 16 amino acids long. Losses at the gene ends were 2 bases for V and 8 bases for J; bases not matched to a gene: 11. CDR3 in amino acids: CASSLQGGGARSTQYF. In nucleotides, the CDR3 is TGTGCCAGCAGTTTACAAGGCGGGGGGGCGAGGAGTACGCAGTATTTT.

This clonotype has just a few counts. The chain links TRBV5-1 to TRBJ2-2, with D hard to call. CDR3 length: 17 amino acids. Germline-derived CDR1 and CDR2 are SGHRS and YFSETQ. V was clipped by 3 bases and J by 0 bases, with 15 bases between them. CDR3 amino acids: CASSSASWTANTGELFF. The CDR3 nucleotides are TGCGCCAGCAGCTCCGCCAGTTGGACCGCGAACACCGGGGAGCTGTTTTTT.

This clonotype was detected a few times. V gene TRBV7-9 combines with J gene TRBJ2-1; a possible D gene is TRBD2 (5 bases). This CDR3 region has 16 residues. Trimming took 5 bases from V and 0 from J, leaving 14 bases between them. Germline assignment: CDR1 SEHNR and CDR2 FQNEAQ (reference sequence). The CDR3 coding sequence is TGTGCCAGCAGCCCCGGCGGTGGGAGCTCCTACAATGAGCAGTTCTTC. It is translated as CASSPGGGSSYNEQFF.